This passage covers 31 T cell receptor beta chains from one sample sequenced in a study of type 1 and type 2 diabetes patients. Amplification started from genomic DNA. A primer set of 30 forward and 13 reverse primers amplified the CDR3. Each CDR3 protein is one row after TCRdb ran MiXCR on the multiplex PCR reads. Of 280,000 or so distinct CDR3 sequences in the sample, roughly 50% are singletons; the top ten hold roughly 13%. Sequencing used peripheral blood mononuclear cells (PBMCs). Receptors were obtained from a man aged 18 to 35 with type 2 diabetes.

The sample holds many counts of this clonotype. The chain uses TRBV4-1 and TRBJ2-6; D is uncertain. Deletions cut 1 base from V and 2 bases from J, with 0 bases between. From germline, CDR1 is MGHRA and CDR2 YSYEKL. This CDR3 comprises 13 residues. Written as DNA, the CDR3 is TGCGCCAGCAGCCAAGCTGGGGCCAACGTCCTGACTTTC. Translated, it gives CASSQAGANVLTF.

This clonotype was counted between two and nine times. V is TRBV6-1 and J is TRBJ1-1; D is uncertain. Germline V gives CDR1 MNHNS, CDR2 SASEGT. The CDR3 spans 12 residues. The V gene lost 4 bases and the J gene lost 5 bases, with 8 bases spanning the gap. In DNA, the CDR3 is TGTGCCAGCAGTGTCGGTTTGACTGAAGCTTTCTTT. As protein: CASSVGLTEAFF.

This clonotype was picked up one time. No conserved phenylalanine or tryptophan is present at the end of the CDR3, so a read error is the likely explanation. The chain employs TRBV12-3 or TRBV12-4 and TRBJ2-1; TRBD1 aligns across 11 bases. Trimming removed 3 bases from V and 10 bases from J; junction bases left unmatched: 8. CDR3 length equals 15 residues. CDR3 sequence reads: CASSFQDRGLGEQFS. The CDR3 region has the DNA TGTGCCAGCAGTTTCCAGGACAGGGGGCTAGGGGAGCAGTTCTCC.

This sequence joins TRBV2 and TRBJ1-4, with a tentative D call TRBD1 (6 bases). Trimming left V 10 bases short and J 1 base short, with 34 bases between. The CDR3 totals 21 residues. Per the germline V gene, CDR1 is SNHLY and CDR2 is FYNNEI. The CDR3 is CATFSGSRDTEALRTNEKLFF. DNA of the CDR3: TGTGCCACTTTCTCGGGAAGTAGGGACACTGAAGCTTTAAGAACTAATGAAAAACTGTTTTTT.

This clonotype has a handful of counts. The chain couples TRBV7-2 to TRBJ1-2; D possibly corresponds to TRBD1 (5 bases). V lost 1 base to trimming and J lost 5 bases, with 14 bases between them. Germline CDR1 reads SGHTA; CDR2 reads FQGNSA. The CDR3 has 15 amino acids. Here the CDR3 reads CASSLGTGPAYGYTF. The DNA of the CDR3 is TGTGCCAGCAGCTTAGGAACGGGGCCAGCTTATGGCTACACCTTC.

This clonotype was counted between two and nine times. The CDR3 sequence is CASTRAGQRTGELFF. CDR3 DNA: TGTGCCAGCACCCGAGCAGGACAGAGAACCGGGGAGCTGTTTTTT. The genes are TRBV18 and TRBJ2-2; TRBD1 might be the D (6 bases). Germline V lookup: CDR1 KGHSH, CDR2 LQKENI. This CDR3 is built from 15 residues. Trimming cost V 8 bases and J 5 bases, with 18 bases left between them.

The chain joins TRBV2 to TRBJ2-7; 7 bases line up with TRBD1. J lost 2 bases, V lost 2 bases, and 3 bases had no gene match. The CDR3 runs to 14 residues. The germline gives CDR1 SNHLY, CDR2 FYNNEI. The CDR3, as DNA: TGTGCCAGCAGTGAAACAGACAGGGCCTACGAGCAGTACTTC. It specifies CASSETDRAYEQYF.

J is TRBJ1-6 and V is TRBV10-3; 7 bases match TRBD1. The germline CDR1 and CDR2 sequences are ENHRY and SYGVKD. This CDR3 has 15 amino acids. Unmatched junction bases numbered 9, after V lost 3 bases and J lost 10 bases. The DNA for the CDR3 is TGTGCCATCAGTGACTCTCGACAGGGCAGATCACCCCTCCACTTT. Translating it yields CAISDSRQGRSPLHF.

This clonotype has more than one count but fewer than ten. The rearrangement joins TRBV12-3 or TRBV12-4 to TRBJ2-7; D is unresolved. The CDR3 length is 13 residues. The ends were cut back, 5 bases at V and 5 bases at J, with 13 bases in the middle. CDR3 residues: CASSLSSGHEQYF. CDR3 coding DNA: TGTGCCAGCAGTCTATCCTCCGGCCACGAGCAGTACTTC.

The J gene is TRBJ1-1, the V gene TRBV24-1; maybe TRBD1 (6 bases). The V end was cut by 4 bases, the J end by 5 bases, with 16 bases between. Looked up from germline, CDR1 is KGHDR and CDR2 is SFDVKD. The CDR3 contains 15 residues. This CDR3 reads CATSDARGGRTEAFF. In DNA form, the CDR3 reads TGTGCCACCAGTGACGCCAGGGGAGGCCGTACTGAAGCTTTCTTT.

This clonotype has a handful of counts. The genes are TRBV9 and TRBJ2-7, with TRBD1 matching over 9 bases. This CDR3 has 15 amino acids. Per the germline V gene, CDR1 is SGDLS and CDR2 is YYNGEE. J lost 5 bases, V lost 4 bases, and 10 bases had no gene match. The CDR3 here is CASSPWDRAFDEQYF. CDR3 in DNA: TGTGCCAGCAGCCCATGGGACAGGGCCTTCGACGAGCAGTACTTC.

This clonotype came up a few times. A much more abundant neighbour one base away suggests this may be a read error. V gene TRBV7-2 combines with J gene TRBJ2-3, with 10 bases that match TRBD2. CDR1 is SGHTA, CDR2 FQGNSA, per germline. V gave up 4 bases and J gave up 2 bases; unmatched junction bases: 6. This CDR3 contains 16 residues. CDR3 nucleotide sequence: TGTGCCAGCAGCTCTCAGCGGGGGGGCACCACAGATACGCAGTATTTT. It specifies CASSSQRGGTTDTQYF. The full variable domain, rest sourced from reference TRBV7-2 and TRBJ2-3, is GAGVSQSPSNKVTEKGKDVELRCDPISGHTALYWYRQSLGQGLEFLIYFQGNSAPDKSGLPSDRFSAERTGGSVSTLTIQRTQQEDSAVYLCASSSQRGGTTDTQYFGPGTRLTVL.

V and J are TRBV11-3 and TRBJ2-7; D possibly corresponds to TRBD2 (5 bases). V dropped 6 bases and J dropped 0 bases, with 12 bases sitting between them. Per the germline V gene, CDR1 is SGHNT and CDR2 is YENEEA. This CDR3 region has 14 residues. CDR3 protein: CASSPTGSSYEQYF. CDR3 DNA sequence: TGTGCCAGCAGTCCAACGGGGTCCTCCTACGAGCAGTACTTC. Using reference TRBV11-3 and TRBJ2-7 for the parts outside the CDR3, the full variable domain is EAGVVQSPRYKIIEKKQPVAFWCNPISGHNTLYWYLQNLGQGPELLIRYENEEAVDDSQLPKDRFSAERLKGVDSTLKIQPAELGDSAVYLCASSPTGSSYEQYFGPGTRLTVT.

The chain is built from TRBV19 and TRBJ2-3; D gene unclear. With 9 bases removed from V and 5 bases from J, the gap between germline ends came to 24 bases. The CDR3 is made up of 16 amino acids. CDR1 LNHDA and CDR2 SQIVND come from the germline V gene (reference sequence). CDR3 protein: CASSQRVSLLGDTQYF. As DNA, the CDR3 is TGTGCCAGCAGCCAAAGGGTTAGTCTTTTAGGAGATACGCAGTATTTT.

This clonotype was seen a few times. This sequence joins TRBV28 and TRBJ2-7, with D perhaps TRBD2 (6 bases). Germline V gives CDR1 MDHEN, CDR2 SYDVKM. V was trimmed by 5 bases and J by 13 bases, leaving 18 bases between them. The CDR3 is 12 residues long. CDR3 amino acids: CASSPRRERYYF. The CDR3 nucleotides read TGTGCCAGCAGTCCCCGACGGGAGAGGTATTACTTC.

This clonotype was recorded a few times. At one end, the junction sequence differs from germline, possibly due to a read error. The chain carries TRBV6-6 and TRBJ2-5; 8 bases line up with TRBD2. The CDR3 consists of 13 residues. In germline, CDR1 is MNHNY, CDR2 SVGAGI (reference sequence). The CDR3 reads CASSGGSRETQYF. The CDR3 DNA follows: TGCGCCAGCAGCGGGGGCTCGCGGGAGACCCAGTACTTC.

This chain links TRBV5-1 with TRBJ1-1, with TRBD1 matching 8 bases. Germline CDR1 SGHRS, CDR2 YFSETQ. J lost 4 bases, V lost 2 bases, and 13 bases had no gene match. The CDR3 has 17 amino acids. CDR3 sequence (DNA): TGCGCCAGCAGCTTTAGACAGGGGCAAGCGCAGGGCACTGAAGCTTTCTTT. Translation gives CASSFRQGQAQGTEAFF.

The rearrangement joins TRBV5-1 to TRBJ2-7; TRBD2 matches at 13 bases. The CDR3 contains 14 residues. V lost 3 bases and J lost 5; bases outside the gene matches: 2. Germline V CDR1 and CDR2: SGHRS, YFSETQ. Written as DNA, the CDR3 is TGCGCCAGCAGCTCCGGGACTAGCGGGGACGAGCAGTACTTC. It yields the protein CASSSGTSGDEQYF.

This clonotype was detected ten times or more. The chain couples TRBV25-1 to TRBJ2-1, with D possibly being TRBD2 (6 bases). The CDR3 covers 13 residues. CDR1 MGHDK and CDR2 SYGVNS come from the germline V gene. Trimming stripped 3 bases from V and 8 bases from J, with 11 bases between. CDR3 sequence (DNA): TGTGCCAGCAGTGACTCGGGGGTGGATGAGCAGTTCTTC. This gives the protein CASSDSGVDEQFF.

Here the CDR3 reads CASSEWTGGRQPQHF. The CDR3 coding sequence is TGTGCCAGCAGCGAATGGACAGGGGGTAGGCAGCCCCAGCATTTT. The chain has TRBV12-3 or TRBV12-4 and TRBJ1-5; TRBD1 matches at 10 bases. The CDR3 loop spans 15 amino acids. Trimming at V came to 6 bases and at J to 7 bases, leaving 9 bases not matched to a gene.

The chain carries TRBV20-1 and TRBJ2-4; D possibly corresponds to TRBD2 (6 bases). CDR3 size: 13 residues. Trimming removed 1 base at V and 8 bases at J, with 12 bases between. Germline CDR1 reads DFQATT; CDR2 reads SNEGSKA (reference sequence). The CDR3 spells CSARAGTEDIQYF. The CDR3 region has the DNA TGCAGTGCTAGAGCCGGGACTGAGGACATTCAGTACTTC.

This chain connects TRBV6-5 to TRBJ2-3, with 7 bases aligning to TRBD2. The J segment lost 4 bases and the V segment lost 5 bases, leaving 15 bases of the junction unmatched. The CDR3 contains 17 residues. Looked up from germline, CDR1 is MNHEY and CDR2 is SVGAGI. The chain's CDR3 is CASSEIMGEGRADTQYF. The CDR3 bases are TGTGCCAGCAGTGAAATCATGGGGGAGGGCCGGGCAGATACGCAGTATTTT.

The rearrangement uses TRBV19 and TRBJ1-2, with TRBD1 matching over 7 bases. Germline V gene lookup returns CDR1 LNHDA and CDR2 SQIVND (reference sequence). CDR3 length equals 15 residues. The J segment lost 3 bases and the V segment lost 1 base, leaving 5 bases of the junction unmatched. CDR3 bases: TGTGCCAGTAGTATAGGCGGGGACAGCTACTATGGCTACACCTTC. Its translation is CASSIGGDSYYGYTF.

The chain links TRBV4-1 to TRBJ2-7; D perhaps matches TRBD2 (5 bases). Trimming left V 1 base short and J 0 bases short, with 10 bases between. Germline values: CDR1 MGHRA, CDR2 YSYEKL. The CDR3 sequence is 15 residues long. The CDR3 sequence is CASSQGEGDSYEQYF. CDR3 coding DNA: TGCGCCAGCAGCCAAGGAGAGGGAGACTCCTACGAGCAGTACTTC.

This clonotype was detected only a few times. This chain connects TRBV28 to TRBJ2-5, with 11 bases that match TRBD2. Germline V gene lookup returns CDR1 MDHEN and CDR2 SYDVKM. J lost 3 bases, V lost 8 bases, and 2 bases had no gene match. This CDR3 is 13 amino acids long. CDR3 region: CASQGLAEETQYF. The CDR3 bases are TGTGCCAGCCAGGGACTAGCGGAAGAGACCCAGTACTTC.

This rearrangement joins TRBV25-1 to TRBJ1-1; D is unresolved. This CDR3 is 13 amino acids long. Germline V lookup: CDR1 MGHDK, CDR2 SYGVNS. V lost 5 bases and J lost 5, with 12 bases in between. CDR3 loop: CASSFSWGTEAFF. CDR3 nucleotide sequence: TGTGCCAGCAGTTTCTCGTGGGGAACTGAAGCTTTCTTT.

With regard to this clonotype: The junction does not match germline at one end; this may be a read error. The chain employs TRBV7-6 and TRBJ2-7; D ambiguous. This CDR3 is 12 amino acids long. From germline, CDR1 is SGHVS and CDR2 FNYEAQ. The CDR3 DNA reads TGTGCCGGCAGCTCCTCGCCTTACGAGCAGTACTTC. This encodes CAGSSSPYEQYF.

This chain links TRBV6-5 with TRBJ1-2, with D unresolved. Germline V gives CDR1 MNHEY, CDR2 SVGAGI. CDR3 length: 15 residues. Deletions cut 0 bases from V and 4 bases from J, with 12 bases between. CDR3 nucleotides: TGTGCCAGCAGTTACTCCCGGGAAAGCACCTATGGCTACACCTTC. It is translated as CASSYSRESTYGYTF.

This clonotype has more than one count but fewer than ten. This chain links TRBV10-2 with TRBJ2-7; 8 bases map to TRBD2. V trimming: 4 bases; J trimming: 2 bases; junction bases outside the gene matches: 4. CDR3 size: 14 residues. Per germline, CDR1 WSHSY and CDR2 SAAADI. In DNA, the CDR3 is TGCGCCAGCAGTGCCACTAGCGGCGCCTACGAGCAGTACTTC. Its translation: CASSATSGAYEQYF.

CDR3 residues: CASSPPGIYGYTF. The CDR3 DNA is TGTGCCAGCAGCCCGCCGGGTATCTATGGCTACACCTTC. The J gene is TRBJ1-2, the V gene TRBV7-2; D gene unclear. The CDR3 sequence is 13 residues long. Trimming removed 5 bases from V and 4 bases from J, with 11 bases in between. CDR1 and CDR2 (germline): SGHTA, FQGNSA. Filled out from reference TRBV7-2 and TRBJ1-2, the complete variable domain reads GAGVSQSPSNKVTEKGKDVELRCDPISGHTALYWYRQSLGQGLEFLIYFQGNSAPDKSGLPSDRFSAERTGGSVSTLTIQRTQQEDSAVYLCASSPPGIYGYTFGSGTRLTVV.

The V call is TRBV7-6, the J call TRBJ1-6; D ambiguous. The germline CDR1 and CDR2 sequences are SGHVS and FNYEAQ. The V end lost 5 bases, the J end lost 0 bases, and 8 bases lay between the germline ends. This CDR3 is built from 15 residues. CDR3: CASSPGHSYNSPLHF. The CDR3 DNA follows: TGTGCCAGCAGCCCAGGTCACTCCTATAATTCACCCCTCCACTTT.